This entry is about one T cell receptor beta chain. Its antigen is not known. TCRdb keeps only in-frame clones here, not all; method: immunoSEQ multiplex PCR. This repertoire shows about 160,000 clones, over 75% found once; its top ten account for roughly 4%. The sample originates from a study of T cell responses to AZD1222 COVID-19 vaccine. The study, taken as a whole, reports: Two AZD1222 doses significantly raised spike-specific TCR breadth and depth over controls.

Combined were second doses at about 4 or about 12 weeks. The CDR3 extends over 12 amino acids. V lost 6 bases and J 6 bases, leaving 12 bases between the germline ends. In germline, CDR1 is SNHLY, CDR2 FYNNEI. This TCR was recovered from an adult who received the AZD1222 COVID-19 vaccine. This material consisted of peripheral blood, taken 28 days after the second AZD1222 dose. The chain is built from TRBV2 and TRBJ2-7; D is unclear. Here the CDR3 DNA reads TGTGCCAGCAGGGACGCCGGCGGCGAGCAGTACTTC. Residues: CASRDAGGEQYF. The full variable domain, its missing parts supplied by reference TRBV2 and TRBJ2-7, is EPEVTQTPSHQVTQMGQEVILRCVPISNHLYFYWYRQILGQKVEFLVSFYNNEISEKSEIFDDQFSVERPDGSNFTLKIRSTKLEDSAMYFCASRDAGGEQYFGPGTRLTVT.